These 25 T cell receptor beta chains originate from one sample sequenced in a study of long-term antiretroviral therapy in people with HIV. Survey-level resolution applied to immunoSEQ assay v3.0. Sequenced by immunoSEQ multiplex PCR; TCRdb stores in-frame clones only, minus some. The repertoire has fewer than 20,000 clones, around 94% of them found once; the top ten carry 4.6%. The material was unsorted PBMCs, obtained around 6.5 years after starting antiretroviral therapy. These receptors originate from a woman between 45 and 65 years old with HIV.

This chain's CDR3 is CASSRLRATNEKLFF. The DNA for the CDR3 is TGTGCCAGCAGCCGCCTAAGGGCAACTAATGAAAAACTGTTTTTT. The chain combines TRBV7-2 with TRBJ1-4; no firm D call. Germline loops: CDR1 SGHTA, CDR2 FQGNSA. The CDR3 covers 15 residues. V was trimmed by 5 bases and J by 0 bases, leaving 10 bases between them.

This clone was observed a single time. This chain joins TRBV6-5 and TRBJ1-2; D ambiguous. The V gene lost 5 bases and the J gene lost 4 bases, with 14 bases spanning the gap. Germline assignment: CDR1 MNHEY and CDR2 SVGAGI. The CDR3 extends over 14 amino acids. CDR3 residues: CASSKHEISYGYTF. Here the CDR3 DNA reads TGTGCCAGCAGTAAGCACGAGATATCCTATGGCTACACCTTC.

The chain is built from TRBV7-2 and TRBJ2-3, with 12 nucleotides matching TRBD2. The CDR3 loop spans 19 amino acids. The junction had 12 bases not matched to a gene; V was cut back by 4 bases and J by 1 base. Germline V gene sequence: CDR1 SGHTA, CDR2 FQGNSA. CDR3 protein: CASSSRTSGIGSRTDTQYF. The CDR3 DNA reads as TGTGCCAGCAGCTCCAGGACTAGCGGGATCGGAAGCCGCACAGATACGCAGTATTTT.

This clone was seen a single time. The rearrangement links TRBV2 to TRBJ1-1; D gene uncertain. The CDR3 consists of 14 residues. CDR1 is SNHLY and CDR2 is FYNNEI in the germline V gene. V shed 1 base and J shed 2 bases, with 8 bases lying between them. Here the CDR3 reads CASSEDVFNTEAFF. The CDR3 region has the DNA TGTGCCAGCAGTGAAGACGTCTTTAACACTGAAGCTTTCTTT.

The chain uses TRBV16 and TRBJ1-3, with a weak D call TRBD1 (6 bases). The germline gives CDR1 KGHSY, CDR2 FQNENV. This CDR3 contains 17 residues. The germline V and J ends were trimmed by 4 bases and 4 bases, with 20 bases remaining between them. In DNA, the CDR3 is TGTGCCAGCAGCCCGCCAAGGGGGGGAGAGACAGGAAACACCATATATTTT. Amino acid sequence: CASSPPRGGETGNTIYF.

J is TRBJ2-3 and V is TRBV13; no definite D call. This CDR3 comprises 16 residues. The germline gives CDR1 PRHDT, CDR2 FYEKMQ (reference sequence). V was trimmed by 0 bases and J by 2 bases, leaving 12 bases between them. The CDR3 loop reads CASSLGPSGITDTQYF. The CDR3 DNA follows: TGTGCCAGCAGCTTAGGCCCCTCAGGCATCACAGATACGCAGTATTTT.

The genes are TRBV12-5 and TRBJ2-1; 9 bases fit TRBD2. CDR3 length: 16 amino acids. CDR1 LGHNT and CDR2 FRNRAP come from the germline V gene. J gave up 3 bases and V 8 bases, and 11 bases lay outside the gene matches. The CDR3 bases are TGTGCTAGTCAACCCCTCACTAGCGGGTTCTACAATGAGCAGTTCTTC. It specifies CASQPLTSGFYNEQFF.

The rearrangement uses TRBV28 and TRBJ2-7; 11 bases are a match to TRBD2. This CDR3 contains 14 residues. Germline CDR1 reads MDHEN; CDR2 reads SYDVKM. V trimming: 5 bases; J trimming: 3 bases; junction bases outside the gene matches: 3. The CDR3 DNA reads TGTGCCAGCAGTCCCGGGACTAGCGGCTACGAGCAGTACTTC. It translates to CASSPGTSGYEQYF.

This CDR3 is CASSLDSGDVEQYF. Written as DNA, the CDR3 is TGTGCCAGCAGCTTGGACAGTGGAGACGTCGAGCAGTACTTC. The chain links TRBV7-9 to TRBJ2-7; tentative D call: TRBD1 (6 bases). Germline CDR1 and CDR2: SEHNR and FQNEAQ (reference sequence). The CDR3 contains 14 residues. V was trimmed by 3 bases and J by 6 bases, leaving 15 bases between them.

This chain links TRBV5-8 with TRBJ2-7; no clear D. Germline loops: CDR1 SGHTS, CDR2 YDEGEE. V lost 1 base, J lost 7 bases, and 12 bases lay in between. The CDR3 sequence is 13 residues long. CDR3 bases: TGTGCCAGCAGCTTGATGCCGGCAGGTGAGCAGTACTTC. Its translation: CASSLMPAGEQYF.

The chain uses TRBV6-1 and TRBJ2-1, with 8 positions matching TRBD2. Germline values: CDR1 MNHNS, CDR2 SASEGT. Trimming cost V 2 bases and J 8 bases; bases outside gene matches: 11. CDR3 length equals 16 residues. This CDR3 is CASSESRGVPLDEQFF. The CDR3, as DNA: TGTGCCAGCAGTGAATCGCGGGGGGTTCCGTTAGATGAGCAGTTCTTC.

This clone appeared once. CDR3 nucleotide sequence: TGTGCCAGCAGCCCACGGACTAGCGGAGTTTACAATGAGCAGTTCTTC. Translated: CASSPRTSGVYNEQFF. This sequence joins TRBV7-6 and TRBJ2-1, with 10 bases matching TRBD2. Germline values: CDR1 SGHVS, CDR2 FNYEAQ. The junction had 8 bases not matched to a gene; V was cut back by 5 bases and J by 4 bases. This CDR3 has 16 amino acids.

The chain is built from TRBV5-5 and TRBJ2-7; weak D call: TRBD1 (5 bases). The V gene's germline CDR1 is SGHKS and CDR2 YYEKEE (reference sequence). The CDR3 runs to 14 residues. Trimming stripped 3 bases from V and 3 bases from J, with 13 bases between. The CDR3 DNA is TGTGCCAGCAGCTCATCAACAAGGGGCTACGAGCAGTACTTC. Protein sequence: CASSSSTRGYEQYF.

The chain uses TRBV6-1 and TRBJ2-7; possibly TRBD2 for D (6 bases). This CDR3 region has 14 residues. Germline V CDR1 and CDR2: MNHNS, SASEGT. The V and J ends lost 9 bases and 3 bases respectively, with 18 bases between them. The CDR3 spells CASVNPSDYYEQYF. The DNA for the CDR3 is TGTGCCAGTGTCAACCCTAGCGACTACTACGAGCAGTACTTC.

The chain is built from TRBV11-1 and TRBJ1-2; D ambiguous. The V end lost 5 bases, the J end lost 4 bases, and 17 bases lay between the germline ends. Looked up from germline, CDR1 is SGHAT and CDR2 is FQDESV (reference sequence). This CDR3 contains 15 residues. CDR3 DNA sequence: TGTGCCAGCAGCCCAGGCCCCCTCCCGACCTATGGCTACACCTTC. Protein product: CASSPGPLPTYGYTF.

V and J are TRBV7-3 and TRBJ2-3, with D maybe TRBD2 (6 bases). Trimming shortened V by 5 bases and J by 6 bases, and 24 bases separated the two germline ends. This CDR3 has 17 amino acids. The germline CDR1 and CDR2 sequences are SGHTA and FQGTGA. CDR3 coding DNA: TGTGCCAGCAGCGCGGGGCAGGGTCCCCAATTCGGCGATACGCAGTATTTT. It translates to CASSAGQGPQFGDTQYF.

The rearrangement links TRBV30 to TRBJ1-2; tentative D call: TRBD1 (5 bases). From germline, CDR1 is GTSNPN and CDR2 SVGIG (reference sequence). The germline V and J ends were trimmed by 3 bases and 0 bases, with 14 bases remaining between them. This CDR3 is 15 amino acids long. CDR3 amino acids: CAWRMAGGSNYGYTF. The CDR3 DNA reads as TGTGCCTGGAGAATGGCGGGGGGATCTAACTATGGCTACACCTTC.

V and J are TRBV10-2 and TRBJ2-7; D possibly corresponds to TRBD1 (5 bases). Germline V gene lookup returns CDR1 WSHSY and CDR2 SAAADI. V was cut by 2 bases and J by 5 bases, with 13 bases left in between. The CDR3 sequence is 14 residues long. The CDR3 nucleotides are TGCGCCAGCAGTGAGCATCACAGGTCGCACGAGCAGTACTTC. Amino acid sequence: CASSEHHRSHEQYF.

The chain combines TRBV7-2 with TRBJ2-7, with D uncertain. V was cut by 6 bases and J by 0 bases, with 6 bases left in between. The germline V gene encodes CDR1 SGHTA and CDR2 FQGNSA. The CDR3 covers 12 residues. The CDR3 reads CASSPSSYEQYF. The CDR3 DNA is TGTGCCAGCAGTCCTAGCTCCTACGAGCAGTACTTC. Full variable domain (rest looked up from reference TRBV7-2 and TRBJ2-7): GAGVSQSPSNKVTEKGKDVELRCDPISGHTALYWYRQSLGQGLEFLIYFQGNSAPDKSGLPSDRFSAERTGGSVSTLTIQRTQQEDSAVYLCASSPSSYEQYFGPGTRLTVT.

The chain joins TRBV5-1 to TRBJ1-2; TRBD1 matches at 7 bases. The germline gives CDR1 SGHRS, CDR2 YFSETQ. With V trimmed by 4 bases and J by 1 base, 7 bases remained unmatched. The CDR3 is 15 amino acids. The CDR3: CASSATGTFNYGYTF. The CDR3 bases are TGCGCCAGCAGCGCGACAGGGACTTTTAACTATGGCTACACCTTC.

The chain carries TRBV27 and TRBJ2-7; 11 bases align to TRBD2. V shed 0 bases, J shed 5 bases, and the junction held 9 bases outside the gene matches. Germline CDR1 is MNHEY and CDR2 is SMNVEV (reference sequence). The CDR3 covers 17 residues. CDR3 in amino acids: CASSLSDKLAGVNEQYF. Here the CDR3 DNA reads TGTGCCAGCAGTTTATCCGATAAACTAGCGGGAGTTAACGAGCAGTACTTC.

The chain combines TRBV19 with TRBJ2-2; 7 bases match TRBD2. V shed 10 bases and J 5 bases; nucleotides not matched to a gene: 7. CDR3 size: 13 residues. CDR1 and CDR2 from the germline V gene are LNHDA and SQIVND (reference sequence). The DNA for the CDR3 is TGTGCCACCGAGGGACTACTAACCGGGGAGCTGTTTTTT. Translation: CATEGLLTGELFF.

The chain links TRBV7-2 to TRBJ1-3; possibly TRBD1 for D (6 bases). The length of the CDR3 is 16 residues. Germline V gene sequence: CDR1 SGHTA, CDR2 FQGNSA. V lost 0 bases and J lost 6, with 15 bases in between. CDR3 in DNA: TGTGCCAGCAGCTTAGCAACAACAGGGTGGGAAAACACCATATATTTT. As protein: CASSLATTGWENTIYF.

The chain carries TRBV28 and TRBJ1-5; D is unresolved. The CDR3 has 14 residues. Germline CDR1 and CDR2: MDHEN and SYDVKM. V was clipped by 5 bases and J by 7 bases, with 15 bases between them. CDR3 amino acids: CASSITPIKQPQHF. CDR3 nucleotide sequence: TGTGCCAGCAGTATTACCCCCATAAAACAGCCCCAGCATTTT. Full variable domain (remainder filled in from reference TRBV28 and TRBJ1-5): DVKVTQSSRYLVKRTGEKVFLECVQDMDHENMFWYRQDPGLGLRLIYFSYDVKMKEKGDIPEGYSVSREKKERFSLILESASTNQTSMYLCASSITPIKQPQHFGDGTRLSIL.

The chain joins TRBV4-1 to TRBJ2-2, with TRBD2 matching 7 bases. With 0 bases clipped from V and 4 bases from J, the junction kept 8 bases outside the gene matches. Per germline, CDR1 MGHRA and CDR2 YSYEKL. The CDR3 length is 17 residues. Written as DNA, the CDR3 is TGCGCCAGCAGCCAAGATGGGAGGGAGGGCCTCACCGGGGAGCTGTTTTTT. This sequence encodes CASSQDGREGLTGELFF.